This TCR beta chain was found in a study of OX40 agonist ivuxolimab in advanced cancers. Overall study results and limits: Partial responders dosed at 0.1-3.0 mg/kg displayed clonal expansion ranking among the lowest.

The protocol was immunoSEQ multiplex PCR, while the TCRdb copy is restricted to in-frame clones and leaves out a portion. The sample carries approximately 62,000 clones, about 92% recorded once. This CDR3 comprises 14 residues. Trimming took off 3 bases at V and 6 bases at J, with 15 bases between the two ends. Germline CDR1 and CDR2: SGHVS and FNYEAQ. On this clone: Its target is not known.

The clonotype comes from an adult with an advanced solid tumor such as melanoma, head and neck, liver or kidney cancer. The J gene is TRBJ2-7, the V gene TRBV7-6; D is unclear. Here the sequenced sample was CD4+ or CD8+ T cells sorted from blood, taken in a trial of the OX40 agonist ivuxolimab. CDR3 nucleotides: TGTGCCAGCAGCTTCGGACGGGCCTCGGGCGAGCAGTACTTC. Amino acids: CASSFGRASGEQYF.